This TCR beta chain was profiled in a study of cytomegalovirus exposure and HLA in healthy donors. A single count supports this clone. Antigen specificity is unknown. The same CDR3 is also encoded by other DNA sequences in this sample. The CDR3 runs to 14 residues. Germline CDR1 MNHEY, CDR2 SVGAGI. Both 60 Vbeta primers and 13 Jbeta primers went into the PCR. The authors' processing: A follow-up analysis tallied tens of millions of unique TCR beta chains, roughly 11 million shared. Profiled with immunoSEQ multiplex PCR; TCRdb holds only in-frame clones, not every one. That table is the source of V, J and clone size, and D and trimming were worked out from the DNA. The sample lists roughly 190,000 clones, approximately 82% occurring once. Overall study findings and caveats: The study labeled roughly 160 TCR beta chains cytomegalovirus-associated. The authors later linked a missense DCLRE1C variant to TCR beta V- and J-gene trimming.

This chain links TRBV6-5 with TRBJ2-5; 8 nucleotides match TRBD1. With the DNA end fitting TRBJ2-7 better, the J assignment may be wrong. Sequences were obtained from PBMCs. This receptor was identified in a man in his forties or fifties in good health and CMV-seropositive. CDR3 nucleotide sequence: TGTGCCAGCAGCTTCGACAGGGGACCGTACGAGCAGTACTTC. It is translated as CASSFDRGPYEQYF.